A single sample is the source of the 30 T cell receptor beta chains below, sequenced in a study of T-cell memory formation after mild COVID-19. TCRdb independently ran MiXCR on the 5' RACE reads; one entry per CDR3 protein. Here the sample spans about 340,000 distinct CDR3 sequences, roughly 21% being singletons. The specimen was PBMCs or a T cell subset sorted from them (not recorded which). The receptor source for this set is an adult woman who had mild COVID-19 (a few samples of this study predate the infection). Cell type and time point are not known.

The V call is TRBV4-1, the J call TRBJ2-7, with 7 bases matching TRBD2. V shed 2 bases and J 1 base; nucleotides not matched to a gene: 5. Germline loops: CDR1 MGHRA, CDR2 YSYEKL. CDR3 length equals 15 residues. The CDR3, as DNA: TGCGCCAGCAGCCAAACTGCTAGCGGTTCCTACGAGCAGTACTTC. Translation: CASSQTASGSYEQYF.

The gene calls are TRBV7-8 and TRBJ2-1; D assignment may be TRBD1 or TRBD2 (5 bases each). Per the germline V gene, CDR1 is SGHVS and CDR2 is FQNEAQ. V was cut by 1 base and J by 1 base, with 17 bases left in between. The CDR3 has 18 amino acids. The CDR3 spells CASSLGRVHGGSYNEQFF. The CDR3 coding sequence is TGTGCCAGCAGCTTAGGCCGGGTCCATGGGGGTTCCTACAATGAGCAGTTCTTC.

The chain carries TRBV29-1 and TRBJ1-1; D perhaps matches TRBD1 (5 bases). The CDR3 has 15 residues. V gave up 1 base and J gave up 4 bases, with 16 bases separating them. CDR1 and CDR2 from the germline V gene are SQVTM and ANQGSEA. CDR3 coding DNA: TGCAGCGTTGAAGGGTCCAGTCCGGGGGGCACTGAAGCTTTCTTT. This translates into CSVEGSSPGGTEAFF.

The chain joins TRBV5-1 to TRBJ2-1; TRBD2 agrees at 12 bases. CDR1 is SGHRS and CDR2 is YFSETQ in the germline V gene. Trimming took 4 bases from V and 2 from J; bases not matched to a gene: 7. The CDR3 contains 17 residues. In nucleotides, the CDR3 is TGCGCCAGCAGCCGGACTAGCGGGAAGACCACCTACAATGAGCAGTTCTTC. Translated: CASSRTSGKTTYNEQFF.

This clonotype was found a few times. V is TRBV20-1 and J is TRBJ1-2, with 8 bases identical to TRBD1. The junction had 9 bases not matched to a gene; V was cut back by 5 bases and J by 4 bases. Germline lookup yields CDR1 DFQATT and CDR2 SNEGSKA (reference sequence). CDR3 length: 14 residues. In nucleotides, the CDR3 is TGCAGTGCTCCCCAAACCGACAGGGGCTATGGCTACACCTTC. Amino acid sequence: CSAPQTDRGYGYTF.

The V call is TRBV6-4, the J call TRBJ1-1; no reliable D call. The CDR3 spans 15 residues. Germline CDR1 MRHNA, CDR2 SNTAGT. Trimming stripped 5 bases from V and 0 bases from J, with 13 bases between. The CDR3 spells CASSPSYSLNTEAFF. The CDR3 nucleotides read TGTGCCAGCAGTCCATCATACAGTCTGAACACTGAAGCTTTCTTT.

This clonotype was counted only a few times. J is TRBJ2-3 and V is TRBV4-3; D gene unclear. Trimming pared 0 bases from V and 7 bases from J, leaving 14 bases between. Germline CDR1 LGHNA, CDR2 YSLEER. This CDR3 spans 15 amino acids. The CDR3 protein is CASSQDGGFENTQYF. In nucleotides, the CDR3 is TGCGCCAGCAGCCAAGATGGTGGATTTGAGAATACGCAGTATTTT.

CDR3: CASSPQGASTEAFF. The CDR3 nucleotides are TGTGCCAGCAGCCCCCAGGGGGCGAGCACTGAAGCTTTCTTT. The V and J genes are TRBV4-2 and TRBJ1-1; the match to TRBD1 covers 8 bases. This CDR3 comprises 14 residues. The J segment lost 4 bases and the V segment lost 4 bases, leaving 5 bases of the junction unmatched. CDR1 and CDR2 from the germline V gene are LGHNA and YNFKEQ.

This chain connects TRBV7-6 to TRBJ2-2, with 10 bases lining up with TRBD2. Trimming took 1 base from V and 2 from J; bases not matched to a gene: 7. Germline-derived CDR1 and CDR2 are SGHVS and FNYEAQ. The CDR3 is 18 residues long. CDR3 region: CASSLVTSGASNTGELFF. The CDR3 DNA sequence: TGTGCCAGCAGCTTAGTCACTAGCGGGGCCTCAAACACCGGGGAGCTGTTTTTT.

The table lists this clonotype with a few counts. This rearrangement joins TRBV7-9 to TRBJ2-2, with D uncertain. Trimming removed 5 bases from V and 8 bases from J, with 6 bases in between. CDR1 and CDR2 (germline): SEHNR, FQNEAQ (reference sequence). The CDR3 has 11 amino acids. The CDR3 protein is CASSPGGELFF. The CDR3 DNA reads as TGTGCCAGCAGCCCCGGAGGGGAGCTGTTTTTT.

This clonotype was detected only a few times. The chain combines TRBV14 with TRBJ2-1; TRBD1 aligns across 8 bases. Germline V gives CDR1 SGHDN, CDR2 FVKESK. This CDR3 contains 16 residues. The V segment lost 3 bases and the J segment 2 bases; nucleotides outside the gene matches: 6. This CDR3 is CASSQFQGAAYNEQFF. CDR3 DNA sequence: TGTGCCAGCAGCCAGTTTCAGGGGGCGGCCTACAATGAGCAGTTCTTC.

There are a few counts of this clonotype. The genes are TRBV6-6 and TRBJ2-2, with 9 bases lining up with TRBD1. The J segment lost 4 bases and the V segment lost 2 bases, leaving 2 bases of the junction unmatched. The CDR3 is 15 residues long. Germline V CDR1 and CDR2: MNHNY, SVGAGI (reference sequence). CDR3 DNA sequence: TGTGCCAGCAGTTACGGGACAGGGTCCACCGGGGAGCTGTTTTTT. Protein product: CASSYGTGSTGELFF.

The J gene is TRBJ2-3, the V gene TRBV5-5, with 10 bases lining up with TRBD1. The CDR3 runs 17 residues. V dropped 5 bases and J dropped 3; count of bases not matched to a gene: 12. Germline values: CDR1 SGHKS, CDR2 YYEKEE (reference sequence). CDR3 protein: CASRDIWTGGRTDTQYF. The CDR3 nucleotides read TGTGCCAGCAGAGATATTTGGACAGGGGGAAGGACAGATACGCAGTATTTT.

This clonotype was observed a few times. The chain uses TRBV3-1 and TRBJ2-7; D is unresolved. V lost 0 bases to trimming and J lost 3 bases, with 9 bases between them. The CDR3 extends over 14 amino acids. Germline assignment: CDR1 LGHDT and CDR2 YNNKEL (reference sequence). The CDR3 DNA reads as TGTGCCAGCAGCCAAGATAGCAGAGACTACGAGCAGTACTTC. Translating it yields CASSQDSRDYEQYF.

This chain uses TRBV27 with TRBJ1-1, with 8 nucleotides matching TRBD1. Losses at the gene ends were 5 bases for V and 0 bases for J; bases not matched to a gene: 5. This CDR3 is 15 amino acids long. The germline CDR1 and CDR2 sequences are MNHEY and SMNVEV (reference sequence). For the CDR3, the DNA is TGTGCCAGCAGTCCAGAGGACAGGGTGAACACTGAAGCTTTCTTT. Its translation: CASSPEDRVNTEAFF.

The V and J genes are TRBV6-4 and TRBJ2-7; 12 nucleotides match TRBD1. V shed 4 bases and J 4 bases; nucleotides not matched to a gene: 8. This CDR3 comprises 16 residues. Germline CDR1 is MRHNA and CDR2 is SNTAGT. The CDR3 DNA sequence: TGTGCCAGCAGTGCCGACGGGACAGGGGGCCAATACGAGCAGTACTTC. It specifies CASSADGTGGQYEQYF.

The chain joins TRBV5-4 to TRBJ1-1, with D possibly being TRBD1 (6 bases). Germline-derived CDR1 and CDR2 are SGHNT and YYREEE (reference sequence). V gave up 1 base and J gave up 2 bases, with 9 bases separating them. The CDR3 is made up of 14 amino acids. The CDR3 region has the DNA TGTGCCAGCAGCTTGTTGGGACAAAACACTGAAGCTTTCTTT. Its translation: CASSLLGQNTEAFF.

The chain uses TRBV9 and TRBJ1-2; 7 bases agree with TRBD1. The CDR3 extends over 16 amino acids. Trimming at V came to 3 bases and at J to 2 bases, leaving 10 bases not matched to a gene. Looked up from germline, CDR1 is SGDLS and CDR2 is YYNGEE. The CDR3 coding sequence is TGTGCCAGCAGCGATTCATTATGGGGACAGAACTATGGCTACACCTTC. Protein: CASSDSLWGQNYGYTF.

The rearrangement links TRBV4-3 to TRBJ1-1; D is perhaps TRBD1 (5 bases). This CDR3 is 15 amino acids long. The V end was cut by 4 bases, the J end by 4 bases, with 16 bases between. The germline V gene has CDR1 LGHNA and CDR2 YSLEER. CDR3: CASSPRVTVSTEAFF. Here the CDR3 DNA reads TGCGCCAGCAGCCCGAGGGTGACAGTGAGCACTGAAGCTTTCTTT.

This clonotype was detected a few times. The V call is TRBV7-9, the J call TRBJ2-1; D not certain. With 3 bases removed from V and 0 bases from J, the gap between germline ends came to 15 bases. The CDR3 contains 17 residues. Germline V lookup: CDR1 SEHNR, CDR2 FQNEAQ (reference sequence). For the CDR3, the DNA is TGTGCCAGCAGCTTGAAACAGCCCTTGAGCTCCTACAATGAGCAGTTCTTC. Its protein product is CASSLKQPLSSYNEQFF.

The chain is built from TRBV7-2 and TRBJ2-7; D is possibly TRBD1 or TRBD2 (5 bases each). Trimming removed 3 bases from V and 2 bases from J, with 11 bases in between. CDR3 size: 14 residues. The germline gives CDR1 SGHTA, CDR2 FQGNSA. Here the CDR3 reads CASSLRDGAYEQYF. Written as DNA, the CDR3 is TGTGCCAGCAGCTTGAGGGACGGGGCCTACGAGCAGTACTTC. The full variable domain, rest sourced from reference TRBV7-2 and TRBJ2-7, is GAGVSQSPSNKVTEKGKDVELRCDPISGHTALYWYRQSLGQGLEFLIYFQGNSAPDKSGLPSDRFSAERTGGSVSTLTIQRTQQEDSAVYLCASSLRDGAYEQYFGPGTRLTVT.

V is TRBV5-1 and J is TRBJ1-1; D not certain. Germline-derived CDR1 and CDR2 are SGHRS and YFSETQ. There are 12 residues in the CDR3. Deletions cut 4 bases from V and 3 bases from J, with 7 bases between. Here the CDR3 reads CASSIGDTEAFF. In nucleotides, the CDR3 is TGCGCCAGCAGCATCGGAGACACTGAAGCTTTCTTT.

CDR3 protein: CASSTHDMVGYEQYF. Here the CDR3 DNA reads TGTGCCAGCAGCACTCACGACATGGTGGGCTACGAGCAGTACTTC. The chain recombines TRBV7-2 with TRBJ2-7; unclear D gene. Per the germline V gene, CDR1 is SGHTA and CDR2 is FQGNSA. The length of the CDR3 is 15 residues. Trimming took off 5 bases at V and 3 bases at J, with 17 bases between the two ends.

V usage is TRBV7-6 and J usage is TRBJ2-1; 7 nucleotides line up with TRBD2. Germline V gene lookup returns CDR1 SGHVS and CDR2 FNYEAQ. The CDR3 consists of 17 residues. V lost 5 bases to trimming and J lost 0 bases; unmatched junction nucleotides: 10. This chain's CDR3 is CASSPTYGGSSYNEQFF. CDR3 sequence (DNA): TGTGCCAGCAGCCCAACGTACGGGGGGAGCTCCTACAATGAGCAGTTCTTC. Full variable domain (remainder filled in from reference TRBV7-6 and TRBJ2-1): GAGVSQSPRYKVTKRGQDVALRCDPISGHVSLYWYRQALGQGPEFLTYFNYEAQQDKSGLPNDRFSAERPEGSISTLTIQRTEQRDSAMYRCASSPTYGGSSYNEQFFGPGTRLTVL.

V is TRBV9 and J is TRBJ2-2; D is undetermined. This CDR3 region has 12 residues. Germline loops: CDR1 SGDLS, CDR2 YYNGEE. Here the CDR3 reads CASSQGPRELFF. The CDR3, as DNA: TGTGCGTCCAGCCAAGGCCCCAGGGAGCTGTTTTTT.

This chain connects TRBV12-3 or TRBV12-4 to TRBJ2-2; D possibly corresponds to TRBD1 (6 bases). The CDR3 length is 15 residues. With 6 bases removed from V and 1 base from J, the gap between germline ends came to 12 bases. CDR3 in amino acids: CASSLGHLNTGELFF. The CDR3 DNA sequence: TGTGCCAGCAGCCTGGGACACCTGAACACCGGGGAGCTGTTTTTT.

This clonotype was seen a handful of times. The rearrangement joins TRBV5-5 to TRBJ1-4; D remains ambiguous. CDR1 and CDR2 (germline): SGHKS, YYEKEE (reference sequence). The V and J ends lost 4 bases and 7 bases respectively, with 14 bases between them. The CDR3 runs to 14 residues. The CDR3 nucleotides are TGTGCCAGCAGCAATACAGCTAACTTTGAAAAACTGTTTTTT. Encoded protein: CASSNTANFEKLFF.

The J gene is TRBJ2-5, the V gene TRBV12-3 or TRBV12-4, with D tentatively TRBD2 (6 bases). The CDR3 is 13 amino acids. Trimming took off 6 bases at V and 5 bases at J, with 13 bases between the two ends. DNA of the CDR3: TGTGCCAGCAGAGGGACTGGGCGGGAGACCCAGTACTTC. Translating gives CASRGTGRETQYF.

This chain connects TRBV7-2 to TRBJ2-1; maybe TRBD2 (6 bases). The CDR3 totals 18 residues. Germline CDR1 SGHTA, CDR2 FQGNSA. V was cut by 0 bases and J by 0 bases, with 15 bases left in between. The CDR3 region has the DNA TGTGCCAGCAGCTTAGCGGTGGGCGGGGCGAGCTCCTACAATGAGCAGTTCTTC. As protein: CASSLAVGGASSYNEQFF.

The chain combines TRBV5-1 with TRBJ1-1; D is ambiguous. CDR1 is SGHRS, CDR2 YFSETQ, per germline. The CDR3 has 14 amino acids. V was clipped by 3 bases and J by 1 base, with 10 bases between them. CDR3 in DNA: TGCGCCAGCAGCTGGACGGACGGGAACACTGAAGCTTTCTTT. This sequence encodes CASSWTDGNTEAFF.